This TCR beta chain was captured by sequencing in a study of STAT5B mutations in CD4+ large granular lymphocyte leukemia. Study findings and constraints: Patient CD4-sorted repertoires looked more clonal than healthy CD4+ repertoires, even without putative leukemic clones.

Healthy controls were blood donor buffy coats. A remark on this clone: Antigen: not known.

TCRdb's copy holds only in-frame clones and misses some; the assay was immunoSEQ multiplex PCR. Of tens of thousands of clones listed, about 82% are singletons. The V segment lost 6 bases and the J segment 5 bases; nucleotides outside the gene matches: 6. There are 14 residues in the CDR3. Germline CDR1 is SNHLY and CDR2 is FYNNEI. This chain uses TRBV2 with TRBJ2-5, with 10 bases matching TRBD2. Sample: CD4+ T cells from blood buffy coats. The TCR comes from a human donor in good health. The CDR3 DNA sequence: TGTGCCAGCAGACAAGCGGGAGGGCCGGAGACCCAGTACTTC. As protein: CASRQAGGPETQYF.